A selection of T cell receptor beta chains follows, all from one sample in a study of CD8 T cells in Susac syndrome. Using its own MiXCR run on the immunoSEQ multiplex PCR reads, TCRdb lists one record per CDR3 protein. The sample holds about 130,000 distinct CDR3 sequences, roughly 94% seen once. Sample: CD8+ T cells from PBMCs. The receptors here all came from a human donor with Susac syndrome. Each CDR3 is given with its conserved first and last residue. The order of the fields is D gene, V gene, J gene, clone size, CDR3 protein, CDR3 DNA. D genes are given only for firm matches. Not all rows give a size; the values are once, few, many and, for expanded clones, a class.

NA	TRBV24-1	TRBJ2-1	NA	CATSDLPFGDEQFF	TGTGCCACCAGTGATTTACCCTTTGGGGATGAGCAGTTCTTC
TRBD1	TRBV3-1	TRBJ1-3	once	CASSLGQGEYTIYF	TGTGCCAGCAGCCTCGGACAGGGGGAATACACCATATATTTT
NA	TRBV9	TRBJ1-1	NA	CASSAYGGDTEAFF	TGTGCCAGCAGCGCCTACGGGGGCGACACTGAAGCTTTCTTT
NA	TRBV12-5	TRBJ2-3	NA	CASEAGRSRTDTQYF	TGTGCTAGTGAGGCGGGCCGTTCGAGAACAGATACGCAGTATTTT
TRBD1	TRBV27	TRBJ1-4	NA	CASSSPGQGPNEKLFF	TGTGCCAGCAGTAGCCCGGGACAGGGCCCTAATGAAAAACTGTTTTTT
TRBD2	TRBV9	TRBJ2-7	NA	CASSVEGGLAGAYEQYF	TGTGCCAGCAGCGTAGAAGGAGGACTAGCGGGGGCCTACGAGCAGTACTTC
NA	TRBV10-3	TRBJ2-1	once	CAITPGGALSSYNEQFF	TGTGCCATCACTCCGGGCGGCGCGTTAAGCTCCTACAATGAGCAGTTCTTC
NA	TRBV5-6	TRBJ2-1	NA	CASSLATGSLGNEQFF	TGTGCCAGCAGCCTAGCAACAGGCAGTCTCGGCAATGAGCAGTTCTTC
NA	TRBV9	TRBJ2-1	NA	CASSVDAGTYNEQFF	TGTGCCAGCAGCGTAGACGCGGGGACCTACAATGAGCAGTTCTTC
NA	TRBV25-1	TRBJ1-4	NA	CASSPVTTNEKLFF	TGTGCCAGCAGCCCAGTCACGACTAATGAAAAACTGTTTTTT
NA	TRBV24-1	TRBJ2-5	NA	CATSDSGKTQYF	TGTGCCACCAGTGATAGTGGAAAGACCCAGTACTTC
TRBD1	TRBV9	TRBJ1-5	NA	CASSVEGTGNQPQHF	TGTGCCAGCAGCGTAGAAGGGACAGGCAATCAGCCCCAGCATTTT
TRBD2	TRBV19	TRBJ2-1	NA	CASSMTSGSSYNEQFF	TGTGCCAGTAGTATGACTAGCGGGAGCTCCTACAATGAGCAGTTCTTC
NA	TRBV12-3/TRBV12-4	TRBJ2-1	NA	CASSLINEQFF	TGTGCCAGCAGTTTAATTAATGAGCAGTTCTTC
NA	TRBV4-1	TRBJ2-7	NA	CASSPNPTSQGLHNEQYF	TGCGCCAGCAGCCCTAACCCCACGTCTCAGGGGTTACACAACGAGCAGTACTTC
TRBD2	TRBV20-1	TRBJ2-3	NA	CSAFSTSGRGGTQYF	TGCAGTGCTTTCTCGACTAGCGGGAGAGGAGGTACGCAGTATTTT
NA	TRBV7-3	TRBJ1-1	NA	CASSLTGVRQEAFF	TGTGCCAGCAGCTTAACAGGGGTACGGCAGGAAGCTTTCTTT
NA	TRBV5-4	TRBJ2-7	NA	CASSSGQGPTYEQYF	TGTGCCAGCAGCTCGGGACAAGGACCCACCTACGAGCAGTACTTC
NA	TRBV19	TRBJ1-1	NA	CASIGFPEAFF	TGTGCCAGTATCGGTTTCCCTGAAGCTTTCTTT
NA	TRBV2	TRBJ2-7	NA	CASQRDGGYEQYF	TGTGCCAGCCAAAGGGACGGAGGGTACGAGCAGTACTTC
NA	TRBV20-1	TRBJ2-7	NA	CSARMGYEQYF	TGCAGTGCTAGGATGGGTTACGAGCAGTACTTC
TRBD1	TRBV20-1	TRBJ2-1	NA	CSARGQGYNEQFF	TGCAGTGCTAGAGGACAGGGATACAATGAGCAGTTCTTC
TRBD2	TRBV20-1	TRBJ2-1	NA	CSAQPRLAGRNEQFF	TGCAGTGCACAACCACGACTAGCGGGTCGCAATGAGCAGTTCTTC